The clone carrying this T cell receptor beta chain appeared many times. Its antigen remains unidentified. V was shortened by 4 bases and J by 0 bases, with 9 bases between the two germline ends. The CDR3 has 15 residues. The germline V gene encodes CDR1 SGHTA and CDR2 FQGTGA. The use of a sample-barcoded 5' primer and a J-beta primer mix characterized a second PCR of about 7 to 12 cycles. Each CDR3 protein is one row after TCRdb ran MiXCR on the 5' RACE reads. The sample holds about 1.6 million distinct CDR3 sequences, approximately 32% seen once. This record belongs to a study of blood T cells in healthy people across ages. General study results and limits: More naive CD4+ cells and higher diversity marked long-lived donors relative to aged donors.

The receptor was isolated from a woman aged 25 to 39 in good health. The chain employs TRBV7-3 and TRBJ2-2; D is perhaps TRBD2 (6 bases). The source material was blood. The CDR3 reads CASSSGLSNTGELFF. CDR3 in DNA: TGTGCCAGCAGCTCCGGACTATCGAACACCGGGGAGCTGTTTTTT.